This T cell receptor beta chain stems from a study of cytomegalovirus exposure and HLA in healthy donors. Whole-study context: The approximately 110 validation repertoires used the same platform as the 666 first-cohort repertoires, a later analysis reported.

With 0 bases clipped from V and 8 bases from J, the junction kept 9 bases outside the gene matches. The CDR3 has 16 residues. CDR1 SGHRS and CDR2 YFSETQ come from the germline V gene. This table comes from immunoSEQ multiplex PCR, and its TCRdb copy is limited to in-frame clones, with some not included. Of some 59,000 clones listed, about 88% are singletons. The chain carries TRBV5-1 and TRBJ2-1; 9 positions match TRBD2. Sample: PBMCs. The sequence was obtained from a woman aged 18-35 years in good health and CMV-seronegative. In DNA form, the CDR3 reads TGCGCCAGCAGCTTGGGGGTAGCGGGAGCGATTGATGAGCAGTTCTTC. This codes for CASSLGVAGAIDEQFF.